The entry that follows covers one T cell receptor (beta chain) sequence. Its target is not known. This sample stems from a study of OX40 agonist ivuxolimab in advanced cancers. Points from the study as a whole: Normalized T-cell clonal expansion was also low in some nonresponders. There were, on average, more expanded clones in CD8+ T cells than in CD4+.

Clones were sequenced by immunoSEQ multiplex PCR, and TCRdb holds only the in-frame ones, with some missing. The sample lists around 82,000 clones, about 88% seen once, with around 13% in the top ten. Autoimmune disease history or systemic immunosuppression led to patients being barred. This CDR3 has 13 residues. CDR1 KGHSY and CDR2 FQNENV come from the germline V gene. V lost 4 bases and J 11 bases, leaving 17 bases between the germline ends. The gene calls are TRBV16 and TRBJ1-2; D remains unclear. This TCR derives from an adult with an advanced solid tumor such as melanoma, head and neck, liver or kidney cancer. This specimen was CD4+ or CD8+ T cells sorted from blood, taken in a trial of the OX40 agonist ivuxolimab. CDR3 protein: CASSLNIRLGYTF. CDR3 in DNA: TGTGCCAGCAGCCTTAATATCAGGTTGGGATACACCTTC. The full variable domain, completed using reference TRBV16 and TRBJ1-2, is GEEVAQTPKHLVRGEGQKAKLYCAPIKGHSYVFWYQQVLKNEFKFLISFQNENVFDETGMPKERFSAKCLPNSPCSLEIQATKLEDSAVYFCASSLNIRLGYTFGSGTRLTVV.